The 24 T cell receptor beta chains below were found in one sample sequenced in a study of OX40 agonist ivuxolimab in advanced cancers. The method was immunoSEQ multiplex PCR; TCRdb's version includes in-frame clones alone and lacks a portion of them. The repertoire holds roughly 60,000 clones, with roughly 85% as singletons. The sample consisted of CD4+ or CD8+ T cells sorted from blood, taken in a trial of the OX40 agonist ivuxolimab. Receptors were obtained from an adult with an advanced solid tumor such as melanoma, head and neck, liver or kidney cancer.

The V and J genes are TRBV9 and TRBJ2-5; possibly TRBD2 for D (6 bases). The V end was cut by 1 base, the J end by 5 bases, with 9 bases between. The CDR3 contains 13 residues. The V gene's germline CDR1 is SGDLS and CDR2 YYNGEE. This chain's CDR3 is CASSVTAGETQYF. In DNA, the CDR3 is TGTGCCAGCAGCGTAACGGCGGGGGAGACCCAGTACTTC.

This chain uses TRBV7-6 with TRBJ2-3; 12 bases match TRBD2. The CDR3 runs to 19 residues. Per germline, CDR1 SGHVS and CDR2 FNYEAQ. V dropped 5 bases and J dropped 4; count of bases not matched to a gene: 16. In DNA, the CDR3 is TGTGCCAGCAGCCCACAGACTAGCGGGGGACCTGGCGCTCCAGATACGCAGTATTTT. This codes for CASSPQTSGGPGAPDTQYF.

The chain recombines TRBV9 with TRBJ1-2; D is unresolved. This CDR3 region has 15 residues. Germline CDR1 SGDLS, CDR2 YYNGEE. V was shortened by 4 bases and J by 2 bases, with 15 bases between the two germline ends. The CDR3 here is CASSTDAGLNYGYTF. The CDR3 region has the DNA TGTGCCAGCAGCACCGACGCGGGGTTAAACTATGGCTACACCTTC. The full variable domain, completed using reference TRBV9 and TRBJ1-2, is DSGVTQTPKHLITATGQRVTLRCSPRSGDLSVYWYQQSLDQGLQFLIQYYNGEERAKGNILERFSAQQFPDLHSELNLSSLELGDSALYFCASSTDAGLNYGYTFGSGTRLTVV.

This chain joins TRBV28 and TRBJ2-5; 7 nucleotides match TRBD1. V was pared by 5 bases and J by 4 bases, with 10 bases of the junction left unmatched. This CDR3 is built from 15 residues. Germline V CDR1 and CDR2: MDHEN, SYDVKM. The CDR3, as DNA: TGTGCCAGCAGTGGTGGGGACAGCAGGGGAGAGACCCAGTACTTC. Its translation is CASSGGDSRGETQYF.

The chain has TRBV15 and TRBJ1-3; D is possibly TRBD1 (6 bases). CDR1 is LNHNV and CDR2 is YYDKDF in the germline V gene (reference sequence). Trimming cost V 2 bases and J 0 bases, with 26 bases left between them. This CDR3 region has 21 residues. DNA of the CDR3: TGTGCCACCAGCAGACTACCTACCTGGGCAGGGGTCCCGAGCTCTGGAAACACCATATATTTT. Translating gives CATSRLPTWAGVPSSGNTIYF.

The genes are TRBV6-1 and TRBJ2-3, with D hard to call. The CDR3 has 14 amino acids. V was clipped by 2 bases and J by 4 bases, with 10 bases between them. Germline assignment: CDR1 MNHNS and CDR2 SASEGT. In DNA, the CDR3 is TGTGCCAGCAGTGAAAACGTGTGGCCAGATACGCAGTATTTT. Translation gives CASSENVWPDTQYF.

This clone occurred once. The chain employs TRBV7-9 and TRBJ2-5; 8 positions agree with TRBD2. Germline values: CDR1 SEHNR, CDR2 FQNEAQ (reference sequence). The CDR3 runs to 14 residues. V was clipped by 4 bases and J by 5 bases; unmatched bases: 6. The CDR3 DNA sequence: TGTGCCAGCAGCTCGGGACTAGGGTGGGAGACCCAGTACTTC. Translation: CASSSGLGWETQYF.

The chain is built from TRBV6-6 and TRBJ1-2; no definite D call. Germline V gene lookup returns CDR1 MNHNY and CDR2 SVGAGI (reference sequence). V lost 2 bases and J lost 6, with 7 bases in between. CDR3 length equals 12 residues. CDR3 sequence: CASSYGVHGYTF. CDR3 sequence (DNA): TGTGCCAGCAGTTACGGGGTGCATGGCTACACCTTC.

The chain is built from TRBV18 and TRBJ1-2; 7 bases map to TRBD1. The ends lost 2 bases at V and 10 bases at J; junction bases unmatched: 13. Germline CDR1 KGHSH, CDR2 LQKENI. The CDR3 loop spans 15 amino acids. The CDR3 DNA is TGTGCCAGCTCACCATCCTCAGGGGGTGTTTTTCCCTACACCTTC. This codes for CASSPSSGGVFPYTF.

The chain joins TRBV19 to TRBJ1-5; no clear D. The CDR3 covers 16 residues. Trimming took 5 bases from V and 3 from J, leaving 17 bases between them. Germline CDR1 is LNHDA and CDR2 is SQIVND (reference sequence). CDR3 sequence reads: CASSQIGGQDNQPQHF. The CDR3 nucleotides are TGTGCCAGTAGTCAAATAGGCGGTCAAGACAATCAGCCCCAGCATTTT.

The chain carries TRBV7-2 and TRBJ2-7; D possibly corresponds to TRBD2 (5 bases). Trimming pared 1 base from V and 3 bases from J, leaving 13 bases between. The CDR3 sequence is 15 residues long. Germline V gene data show CDR1 as SGHTA and CDR2 as FQGNSA. The CDR3: CASSLDGSGFYEQYF. CDR3 DNA: TGTGCCAGCAGCTTAGATGGTTCGGGGTTCTACGAGCAGTACTTC.

In this sample, this clone turned up once. This sequence joins TRBV19 and TRBJ1-6; D gene ambiguous. Between the trimmed V and J ends, which lost 6 bases and 10 bases, there was a span of 16 bases. The CDR3 is 14 residues long. From germline, CDR1 is LNHDA and CDR2 SQIVND (reference sequence). In DNA, the CDR3 is TGTGCCAGTAGGACACGGAACCCCAACTCACCCCTCCACTTT. Encoded protein: CASRTRNPNSPLHF.

This chain uses TRBV6-6 with TRBJ2-2; tentative D call: TRBD2 (5 bases). Trimming removed 7 bases at V and 4 bases at J, with 13 bases between. The germline V gene has CDR1 MNHNY and CDR2 SVGAGI (reference sequence). This CDR3 spans 14 amino acids. CDR3 DNA: TGTGCCAGCACTATACGGGGATTCACCGGGGAGCTGTTTTTT. It codes for CASTIRGFTGELFF.

The chain uses TRBV5-6 and TRBJ2-1; 11 bases fit TRBD2. CDR1 and CDR2 (germline): SGHDT, YYEEEE. V trimming: 7 bases; J trimming: 0 bases; junction bases outside the gene matches: 12. This CDR3 spans 18 amino acids. CDR3 protein: CASHRLAGGGSSYNEQFF. DNA of the CDR3: TGTGCCAGCCACCGGCTAGCGGGAGGCGGGAGCTCCTACAATGAGCAGTTCTTC.

The chain is built from TRBV6-1 and TRBJ2-7; TRBD2 agrees at 10 bases. CDR1 and CDR2 (germline): MNHNS, SASEGT. Unmatched junction bases numbered 7, after V lost 0 bases and J lost 5 bases. The CDR3 has 16 residues. The CDR3 DNA reads TGTGCCAGCAGTGAAGCTAGCGGGGGGCCCTTGGACGAGCAGTACTTC. Translated: CASSEASGGPLDEQYF.

By sample fraction, this clone is large. V and J are TRBV6-1 and TRBJ1-2; 9 bases match TRBD1. The CDR3 extends over 15 amino acids. CDR1 and CDR2 (germline): MNHNS, SASEGT. J was trimmed by 8 bases and V by 0 bases; bases with no gene match: 7. In DNA form, the CDR3 reads TGTGCCAGCAGTGAAGCGGGACAGGGCAAGGGCGGCTACACCTTC. Translated: CASSEAGQGKGGYTF.

There are a few counts of this clone. The rearrangement uses TRBV27 and TRBJ1-1, with 8 bases lining up with TRBD1. The CDR3 sequence is 15 residues long. Per the germline V gene, CDR1 is MNHEY and CDR2 is SMNVEV (reference sequence). Trimming took 7 bases from V and 1 from J; bases not matched to a gene: 8. The CDR3 bases are TGTGCCAGCACCGTTAGGACAGGGACGAACACTGAAGCTTTCTTT. Amino acid sequence: CASTVRTGTNTEAFF.

CDR3 DNA: TGCGCCAGCAGCTTGTTGAGTGGGACGGTCCCCTACGAGCAGTACTTC. Translation: CASSLLSGTVPYEQYF. The chain couples TRBV5-1 to TRBJ2-7; D may correspond to TRBD1 or TRBD2 (5 bases each). Germline CDR1 reads SGHRS; CDR2 reads YFSETQ. The CDR3 runs 16 residues. V lost 1 base, J lost 2 bases, and 16 bases lay in between.

J is TRBJ2-7 and V is TRBV11-1; 16 bases line up with TRBD2. The CDR3 runs to 17 residues. The V gene end was trimmed by 5 bases and the J gene end by 2 bases; junction bases not matched to a gene: 6. The germline V gene has CDR1 SGHAT and CDR2 FQDESV (reference sequence). This CDR3 is CASSPGTSGGAAYEQYF. CDR3 DNA sequence: TGTGCCAGCAGCCCCGGGACTAGCGGGGGGGCCGCCTACGAGCAGTACTTC.

This clone was counted a single time. Germline is not matched at one junction end, which may reflect a read error. The rearrangement links TRBV7-7 to TRBJ2-2; 9 positions agree with TRBD2. CDR1 and CDR2 from the germline V gene are SSHAT and FNYEAQ (reference sequence). This CDR3 is built from 16 residues. The CDR3 protein is CASSLVAGAFTGELFF. In nucleotides, the CDR3 is TGTGCTAGCAGCTTAGTAGCGGGAGCTTTCACCGGGGAGCTGTTTTTT.

The genes are TRBV5-6 and TRBJ1-4, with D possibly TRBD1 on 6 matching bases. This CDR3 spans 14 amino acids. V lost 5 bases to trimming and J lost 5 bases, with 13 bases between them. Germline values: CDR1 SGHDT, CDR2 YYEEEE. The CDR3 DNA follows: TGTGCCAGCAGTTTCAGGGGTTCCAATGAAAAACTGTTTTTT. Its protein is CASSFRGSNEKLFF.

The CDR3 loop is CASSLTGQVQAGSNEQYF. The CDR3 bases are TGTGCCAGCAGCCTGACCGGACAGGTTCAGGCGGGGTCCAACGAGCAGTACTTC. The rearrangement joins TRBV9 to TRBJ2-7; D is possibly TRBD1 (7 bases). The CDR3 loop spans 18 amino acids. Germline V gives CDR1 SGDLS, CDR2 YYNGEE. V was pared by 4 bases and J by 5 bases, with 28 bases between.

This sequence joins TRBV7-9 and TRBJ1-1; D remains unclear. The CDR3 has 13 amino acids. V was cut by 2 bases and J by 2 bases, with 6 bases left in between. In germline, CDR1 is SEHNR, CDR2 FQNEAQ (reference sequence). The DNA of the CDR3 is TGTGCCAGCAGCTTATTAATCAACACTGAAGCTTTCTTT. Translation gives CASSLLINTEAFF.

The chain links TRBV2 to TRBJ2-3, with a weak D call TRBD2 (5 bases). Germline values: CDR1 SNHLY, CDR2 FYNNEI. The CDR3 covers 16 residues. Trimming shortened V by 6 bases and J by 1 base, and 17 bases separated the two germline ends. This CDR3 is CASSHPRTYGTDTQYF. CDR3 sequence (DNA): TGTGCCAGCAGCCATCCTCGGACTTACGGCACAGATACGCAGTATTTT.